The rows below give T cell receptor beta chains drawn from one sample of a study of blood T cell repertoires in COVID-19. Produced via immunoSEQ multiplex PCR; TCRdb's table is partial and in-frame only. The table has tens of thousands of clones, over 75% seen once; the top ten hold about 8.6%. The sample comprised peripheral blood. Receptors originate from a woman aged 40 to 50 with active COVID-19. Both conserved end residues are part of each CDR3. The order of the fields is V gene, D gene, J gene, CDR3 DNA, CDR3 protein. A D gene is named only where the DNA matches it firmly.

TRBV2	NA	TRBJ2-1	TGTGCCAGCAGTGGACTTATCGGGGGCTCCTACAATGAGCAGTTCTTC	CASSGLIGGSYNEQFF
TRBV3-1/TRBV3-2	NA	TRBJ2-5	TGTGCCAGCAGCCAAGAGAGATTAGAGACCCAGTACTTC	CASSQERLETQYF
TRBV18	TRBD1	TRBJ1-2	TGTGCCAGCTCACCAGGACAGGGTGGTGGCTACACCTTC	CASSPGQGGGYTF
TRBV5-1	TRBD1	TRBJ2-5	TGCGCCAGCGGAGAAACAGGGGCCCAAGAGACCCAGTACTTC	CASGETGAQETQYF
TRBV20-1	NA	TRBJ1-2	TGCAGTGCTAGTGTCGGCGCGGGATATGGCTACACCTTC	CSASVGAGYGYTF
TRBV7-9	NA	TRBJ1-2	TGTGCCAGCAGCTTAGGGCGGACAGCCGTCGGCTATGGCTACACCTTC	CASSLGRTAVGYGYTF
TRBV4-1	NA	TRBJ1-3	TGCGCCAGCAGCCCCATATCAGGGGTGGGCACCATATATTTT	CASSPISGVGTIYF
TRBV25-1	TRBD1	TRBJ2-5	TGTGCCAGCAGTGAATTGGGGACAGGGTTGGAGACCCAGTACTTC	CASSELGTGLETQYF
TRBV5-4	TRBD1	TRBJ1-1	TGTGCCAGCAGCTTTCTTCGGACAGGGGGAACTGAAGCTTTCTTT	CASSFLRTGGTEAFF
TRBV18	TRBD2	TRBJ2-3	TGTGCCAGCTCACGGACTAGCGGGGGCCAAACAGATACGCAGTATTTT	CASSRTSGGQTDTQYF
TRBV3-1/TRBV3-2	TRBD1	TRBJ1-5	TGTGCCAGCAGCCGAGGGACAGGGAGCAATCAGCCCCAGCATTTT	CASSRGTGSNQPQHF
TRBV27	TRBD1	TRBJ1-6	TGTGCCAGCAGTTTAAGGACAGGGACGGGGTCACCCCTCCACTTT	CASSLRTGTGSPLHF
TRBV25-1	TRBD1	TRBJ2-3	TGTGCCAGCAGCGATAGGGACAGCCCCACAGATACGCAGTATTTT	CASSDRDSPTDTQYF
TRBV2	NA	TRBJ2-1	TGTGCCAGCAGTTGGATACAGTACAATGAGCAGTTCTTC	CASSWIQYNEQFF
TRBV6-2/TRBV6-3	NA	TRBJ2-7	TGTGCCAGCAGTTACCCGTCTCCAGTCTACGAGCAGTACTTC	CASSYPSPVYEQYF